Listed below are T cell receptor beta chains from one sample, sequenced in a study of shared clonotypes between healthy human individuals. Repertoires were generated with immunoSEQ multiplex PCR, while TCRdb's copy carries only in-frame clones and drops some. The top ten hold around 1.5% of the sample, which has about 960,000 clones, around three quarters seen once. The sequencing input was memory CD4+ T cells sorted from blood. The receptors were gathered from a man aged 18 to 30 in good health. CDR3s include the opening cysteine and the closing phenylalanine or tryptophan. A D gene is named only where the DNA matches it firmly. Not every row has a clone size; where given, it reads once, few, many or a size class.

clone size: .
D gene: .
V gene: TRBV7-8
J gene: TRBJ2-7
CDR3 protein: CASSPGRSYEQYF
CDR3 DNA: TGTGCCAGCAGCCCCGGACGGAGCTACGAGCAGTACTTC

clone size: .
D gene: .
V gene: TRBV6-5
J gene: TRBJ2-1
CDR3 protein: CASTGAYEQFF
CDR3 DNA: TGTGCCAGCACTGGAGCATATGAGCAGTTCTTC

clone size: few
D gene: .
V gene: TRBV6-5
J gene: TRBJ1-1
CDR3 protein: CAAYRANTEAFF
CDR3 DNA: TGTGCCGCGTACAGGGCGAACACTGAAGCTTTCTTT

clone size: .
D gene: TRBD2
V gene: TRBV6-1
J gene: TRBJ2-7
CDR3 protein: CASSAVSGRNRNYEQYF
CDR3 DNA: TGTGCCAGCAGTGCCGTTAGCGGGAGAAACAGAAACTACGAGCAGTACTTC

clone size: .
D gene: .
V gene: TRBV19
J gene: TRBJ2-3
CDR3 protein: CASSITTLGLSTDTQYF
CDR3 DNA: TGTGCCAGTAGTATAACGACATTGGGACTGTCCACAGATACGCAGTATTTT

clone size: .
D gene: .
V gene: TRBV30
J gene: TRBJ2-2
CDR3 protein: CACWDRDTGELFF
CDR3 DNA: TGTGCCTGTTGGGACCGAGACACCGGGGAGCTGTTTTTT

clone size: once
D gene: .
V gene: TRBV9
J gene: TRBJ2-1
CDR3 protein: CASSVTLSSYNEQFF
CDR3 DNA: TGTGCCAGCAGCGTGACTCTTAGCTCCTACAATGAGCAGTTCTTC

clone size: few
D gene: .
V gene: TRBV13
J gene: TRBJ2-3
CDR3 protein: CASSRVRESTDTQYF
CDR3 DNA: TGTGCCAGCTCAAGAGTCCGGGAGAGCACAGATACGCAGTATTTT

clone size: few
D gene: TRBD1
V gene: TRBV5-4
J gene: TRBJ1-1
CDR3 protein: CASSRDRGRLGGEAFF
CDR3 DNA: TGTGCCAGCAGCCGGGACAGGGGGCGTTTGGGTGGTGAAGCTTTCTTT

clone size: once
D gene: TRBD2
V gene: TRBV29-1
J gene: TRBJ2-7
CDR3 protein: CSAEGGPGRQYF
CDR3 DNA: TGCAGCGCCGAGGGAGGGCCCGGGCGGCAGTACTTC

clone size: .
D gene: .
V gene: TRBV7-9
J gene: TRBJ2-1
CDR3 protein: CASSIDLGQGLRDQFF
CDR3 DNA: TGTGCCAGCAGCATAGACCTCGGCCAGGGCCTTCGAGATCAGTTCTTC

clone size: .
D gene: .
V gene: TRBV7-2
J gene: TRBJ2-5
CDR3 protein: CASSLSQGGETQYF
CDR3 DNA: TGTGCCAGCAGCTTAAGCCAAGGTGGTGAGACCCAGTACTTC

clone size: once
D gene: .
V gene: TRBV5-8
J gene: TRBJ1-4
CDR3 protein: CASSLPRGGEKLFF
CDR3 DNA: TGTGCCAGCAGCCTGCCTCGAGGGGGTGAAAAACTGTTTTTT

clone size: .
D gene: .
V gene: TRBV7-2
J gene: TRBJ1-6
CDR3 protein: CASSLDGETSPLHF
CDR3 DNA: TGTGCCAGCAGCTTAGACGGAGAGACTTCACCCCTCCACTTT

clone size: .
D gene: .
V gene: TRBV6-5
J gene: TRBJ1-3
CDR3 protein: CASSSRSSGNTIYF
CDR3 DNA: TGTGCCAGCAGTTCCAGGAGCTCTGGAAACACCATATATTTT

clone size: .
D gene: TRBD1
V gene: TRBV7-8
J gene: TRBJ2-7
CDR3 protein: CASSLTGTGVVVGTYEQYF
CDR3 DNA: TGTGCCAGCAGCCTCACCGGGACAGGGGTAGTTGTGGGGACTTACGAGCAGTACTTC

clone size: .
D gene: TRBD1
V gene: TRBV19
J gene: TRBJ1-1
CDR3 protein: CASRGFGQGFVWNTEAFF
CDR3 DNA: TGTGCCAGTAGGGGATTTGGACAGGGGTTTGTATGGAACACTGAAGCTTTCTTT

clone size: once
D gene: TRBD1
V gene: TRBV7-2
J gene: TRBJ1-3
CDR3 protein: CASSSLQGAGNTIYF
CDR3 DNA: TGTGCCAGCAGCTCCCTACAGGGGGCCGGAAACACCATATATTTT

clone size: .
D gene: .
V gene: TRBV5-1
J gene: TRBJ2-3
CDR3 protein: CASSPSGLSTDTQYF
CDR3 DNA: TGCGCCAGCAGCCCGTCAGGGTTGAGCACAGATACGCAGTATTTT

clone size: .
D gene: .
V gene: TRBV11-2
J gene: TRBJ1-5
CDR3 protein: CASSLDRDQPQHF
CDR3 DNA: TGTGCCAGCAGCTTAGATCGGGACCAGCCCCAGCATTTT

clone size: once
D gene: .
V gene: TRBV5-4
J gene: TRBJ2-3
CDR3 protein: CASSLTTHGTDTQYF
CDR3 DNA: TGTGCCAGCAGCCTAACTACCCACGGTACGGATACGCAGTATTTT

clone size: .
D gene: .
V gene: TRBV18
J gene: TRBJ2-3
CDR3 protein: CASSPTADTQYF
CDR3 DNA: TGTGCCAGCTCACCCACGGCAGATACGCAGTATTTT

clone size: .
D gene: .
V gene: TRBV27
J gene: TRBJ1-1
CDR3 protein: CASSLKRSPEAFF
CDR3 DNA: TGTGCCAGCAGCCTCAAACGGTCGCCTGAAGCTTTCTTT